A selection of T cell receptor beta chains follows, all from one sample in a study of cytomegalovirus exposure and HLA in healthy donors. Only in-frame clones appear in the TCRdb table, and some are missing; sequencing was by immunoSEQ multiplex PCR. The sample lists 200,000 or so clones; approximately 80% were seen once. Sequences were obtained from PBMCs. The receptors were sampled from a woman aged 18-29 years in good health and CMV-seropositive. Each CDR3 is given with its conserved first and last residue. Fields, in order: CDR3 length, D gene, V gene, J gene, clone size, CDR3 DNA, CDR3 protein. A D gene is named only where the DNA matches it firmly. Where a row states a size, it is once, few, many or the class of an expanded clone; other rows omit it.

16	TRBD1	TRBV5-6	TRBJ2-3	few	TGTGCCAGCAGCTTGCCGACAGGGTCCTTCACAGATACGCAGTATTTT	CASSLPTGSFTDTQYF
13	TRBD1	TRBV30	TRBJ2-3	NA	TGTGCCTGGAGTGTACAGGGGTCGGATACGCAGTATTTT	CAWSVQGSDTQYF
14	NA	TRBV5-6	TRBJ1-2	few	TGTGCCAGCAGCTTGCAACTGGGGAGCTATGGCTACACCTTC	CASSLQLGSYGYTF
14	NA	TRBV10-3	TRBJ1-1	NA	TGTGCCATCACTCGATCGGGAATGAACACTGAAGCTTTCTTT	CAITRSGMNTEAFF
15	TRBD1	TRBV14	TRBJ1-6	NA	TGTGCCAGCAGCCAGAGACAGGGTCTGACTTCACCCCTCCACTTT	CASSQRQGLTSPLHF
13	NA	TRBV11-3	TRBJ2-2	NA	TGTGCCAGCAGCTTAACCGTCGGCGGGGAGCTGTTTTTT	CASSLTVGGELFF
14	NA	TRBV7-9	TRBJ2-2	NA	TGTGCCAGCAGCGGGGGGTCGAGGACCGGGGAGCTGTTTTTT	CASSGGSRTGELFF
15	TRBD1	TRBV2	TRBJ1-2	NA	TGTGCCAGCAGGAGCACGGACAGGGGGTACTATGGCTACACCTTC	CASRSTDRGYYGYTF
16	NA	TRBV30	TRBJ2-1	NA	TGTGCCTGGAGCGCACGCTTAGGGGGAAACAACAATGAGCAGTTCTTC	CAWSARLGGNNNEQFF
12	NA	TRBV18	TRBJ2-7	NA	TGTGCCAGCTCACCGTCGGAGATCGAGCAGTACTTC	CASSPSEIEQYF
14	NA	TRBV7-2	TRBJ1-1	NA	TGTGCCAGCAGCCCCCAGACAGGCCACACTGAAGCTTTCTTT	CASSPQTGHTEAFF
13	TRBD2	TRBV9	TRBJ2-5	NA	TGTGCCAGCGGGGGGGTTGGGCAAGAGACCCAGTACTTC	CASGGVGQETQYF
16	TRBD2	TRBV4-3	TRBJ2-1	NA	TGCGCCAGCAGCCTCGACCGAGGCGGGGGGTTGGATGAGCAGTTCTTC	CASSLDRGGGLDEQFF
13	NA	TRBV28	TRBJ1-1	NA	TGTGCCAGCAGTTTATTTCCGACTAGTGAAGCTTTCTTT	CASSLFPTSEAFF
14	NA	TRBV27	TRBJ1-3	NA	TGTGCCAACAGTTTAGCTCGCGGGGGAAACACCATATATTTT	CANSLARGGNTIYF
14	NA	TRBV18	TRBJ1-4	NA	TGTGCCAGCTCACCAACCGGAGCTAATGAAAAACTGTTTTTT	CASSPTGANEKLFF
13	NA	TRBV11-2	TRBJ2-7	NA	TGTGCCAGCAGCCCTTCGCGAGCGTCTGAGCAGTACTTC	CASSPSRASEQYF
17	TRBD1	TRBV5-4	TRBJ1-2	NA	TGTGCCAGCAGCTCGCTGATCCGGGACAGAGAAAACTATGGCTACACCTTC	CASSSLIRDRENYGYTF